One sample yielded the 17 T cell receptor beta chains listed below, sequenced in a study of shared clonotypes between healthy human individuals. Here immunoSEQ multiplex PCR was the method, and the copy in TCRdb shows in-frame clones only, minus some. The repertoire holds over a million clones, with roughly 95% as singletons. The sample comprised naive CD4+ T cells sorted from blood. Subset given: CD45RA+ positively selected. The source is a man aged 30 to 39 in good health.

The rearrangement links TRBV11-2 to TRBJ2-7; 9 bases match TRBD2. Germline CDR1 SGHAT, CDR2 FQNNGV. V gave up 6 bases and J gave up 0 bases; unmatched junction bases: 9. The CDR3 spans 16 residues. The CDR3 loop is CASRSLREGPSYEQYF. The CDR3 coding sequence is TGTGCCAGCAGATCCTTGCGGGAGGGCCCCTCCTACGAGCAGTACTTC.

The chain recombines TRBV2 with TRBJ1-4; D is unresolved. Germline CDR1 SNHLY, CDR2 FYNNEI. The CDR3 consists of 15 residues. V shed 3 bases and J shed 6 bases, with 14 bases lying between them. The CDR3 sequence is CASSDETPSYEKLFF. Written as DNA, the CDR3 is TGTGCCAGCAGTGATGAGACCCCAAGTTATGAAAAACTGTTTTTT.

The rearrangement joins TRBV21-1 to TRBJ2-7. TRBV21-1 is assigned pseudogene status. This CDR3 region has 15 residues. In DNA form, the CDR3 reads TGTGCCAGCAGCAAAGAAACGGGGGCGAGGTACGAGCAGTACTTC. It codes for CASSKETGARYEQYF.

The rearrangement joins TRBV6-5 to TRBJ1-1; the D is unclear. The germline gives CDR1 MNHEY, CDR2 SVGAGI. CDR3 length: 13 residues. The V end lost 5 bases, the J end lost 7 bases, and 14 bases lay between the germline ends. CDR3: CASSHRKVREAFF. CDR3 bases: TGTGCCAGCAGTCACCGCAAGGTACGTGAAGCTTTCTTT.

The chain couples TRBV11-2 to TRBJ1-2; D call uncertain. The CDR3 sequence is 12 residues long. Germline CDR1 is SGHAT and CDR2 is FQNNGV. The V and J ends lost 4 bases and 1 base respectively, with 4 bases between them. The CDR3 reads CASSSYNYGYTF. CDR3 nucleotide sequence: TGTGCCAGCAGCTCGTATAACTATGGCTACACCTTC. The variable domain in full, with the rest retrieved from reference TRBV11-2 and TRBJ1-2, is EAGVAQSPRYKIIEKRQSVAFWCNPISGHATLYWYQQILGQGPKLLIQFQNNGVVDDSQLPKDRFSAERLKGVDSTLKIQPAKLEDSAVYLCASSSYNYGYTFGSGTRLTVV.

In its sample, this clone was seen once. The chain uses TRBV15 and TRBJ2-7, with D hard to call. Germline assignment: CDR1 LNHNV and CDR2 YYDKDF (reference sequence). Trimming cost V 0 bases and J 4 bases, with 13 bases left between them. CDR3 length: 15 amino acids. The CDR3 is CATSREPRQVYEQYF. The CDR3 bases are TGTGCCACCAGCAGAGAACCACGGCAGGTTTACGAGCAGTACTTC.

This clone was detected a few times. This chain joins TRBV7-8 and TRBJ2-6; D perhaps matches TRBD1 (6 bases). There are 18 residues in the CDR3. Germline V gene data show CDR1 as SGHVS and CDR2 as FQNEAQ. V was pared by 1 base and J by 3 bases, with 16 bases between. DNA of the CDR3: TGTGCCAGCAGCTTAGGTAGTTTGAGGGGGAGTGGGGCCAACGTCCTGACTTTC. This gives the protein CASSLGSLRGSGANVLTF. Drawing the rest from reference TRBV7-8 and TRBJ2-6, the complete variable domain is GAGVSQSPRYKVAKRGQDVALRCDPISGHVSLFWYQQALGQGPEFLTYFQNEAQLDKSGLPSDRFFAERPEGSVSTLKIQRTQQEDSAVYLCASSLGSLRGSGANVLTFGAGSRLTVL.

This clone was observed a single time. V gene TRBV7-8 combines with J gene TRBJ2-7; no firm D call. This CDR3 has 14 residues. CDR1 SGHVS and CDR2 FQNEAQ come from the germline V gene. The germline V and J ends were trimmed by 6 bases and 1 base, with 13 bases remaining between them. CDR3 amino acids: CASRELGGSYEQYF. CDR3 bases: TGTGCCAGCAGGGAACTGGGTGGTTCCTACGAGCAGTACTTC.

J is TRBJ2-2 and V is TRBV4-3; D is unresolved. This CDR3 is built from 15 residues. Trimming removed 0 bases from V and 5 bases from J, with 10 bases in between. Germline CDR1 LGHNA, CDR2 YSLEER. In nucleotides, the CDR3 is TGCGCCAGCAGCCAAGAACCGGCTTCGACCGGGGAGCTGTTTTTT. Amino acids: CASSQEPASTGELFF.

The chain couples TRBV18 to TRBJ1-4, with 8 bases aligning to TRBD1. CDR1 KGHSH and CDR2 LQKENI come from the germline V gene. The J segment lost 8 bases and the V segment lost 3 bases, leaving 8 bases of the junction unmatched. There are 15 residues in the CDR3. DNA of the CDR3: TGTGCCAGCTCACCCTACAGGACAGGGAGCGAAAAACTGTTTTTT. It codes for CASSPYRTGSEKLFF.

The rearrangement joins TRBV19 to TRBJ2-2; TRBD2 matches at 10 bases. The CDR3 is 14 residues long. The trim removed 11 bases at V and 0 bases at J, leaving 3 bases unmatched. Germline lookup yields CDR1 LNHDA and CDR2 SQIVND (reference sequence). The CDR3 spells CASSGRANTGELFF. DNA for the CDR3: TGTGCCTCCAGCGGGAGGGCGAACACCGGGGAGCTGTTTTTT.

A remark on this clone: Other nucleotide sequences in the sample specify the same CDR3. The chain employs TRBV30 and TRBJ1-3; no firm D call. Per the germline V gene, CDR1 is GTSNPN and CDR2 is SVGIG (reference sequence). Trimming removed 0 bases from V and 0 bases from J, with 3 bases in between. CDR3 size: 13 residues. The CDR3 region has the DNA TGTGCCTGGAGTGTTAGCTCTGGAAACACCATATATTTT. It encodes CAWSVSSGNTIYF.

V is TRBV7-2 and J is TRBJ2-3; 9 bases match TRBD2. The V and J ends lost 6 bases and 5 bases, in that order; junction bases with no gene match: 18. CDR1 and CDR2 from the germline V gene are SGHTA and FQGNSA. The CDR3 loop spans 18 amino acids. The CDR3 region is CASRKGVGLALRGDTQYF. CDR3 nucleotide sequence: TGTGCCAGCAGAAAGGGGGTGGGACTAGCTCTAAGAGGAGATACGCAGTATTTT.

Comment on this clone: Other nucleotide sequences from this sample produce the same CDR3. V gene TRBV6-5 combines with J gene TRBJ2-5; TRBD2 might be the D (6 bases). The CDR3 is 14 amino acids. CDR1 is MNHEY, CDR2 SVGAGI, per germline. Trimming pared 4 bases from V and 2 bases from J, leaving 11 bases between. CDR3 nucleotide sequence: TGTGCCAGCAGTTCCCTTGGGGGGCAAGAGACCCAGTACTTC. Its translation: CASSSLGGQETQYF.

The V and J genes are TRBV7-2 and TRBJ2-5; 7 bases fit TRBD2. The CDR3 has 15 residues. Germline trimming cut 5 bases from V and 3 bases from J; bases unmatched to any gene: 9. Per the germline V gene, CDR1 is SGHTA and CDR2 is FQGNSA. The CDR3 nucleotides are TGTGCCAGCAGCCTCCGGGACTACCAAAAAGAGACCCAGTACTTC. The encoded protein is CASSLRDYQKETQYF.

CDR3 amino acids: CASSPRRTSGSVEQYF. As DNA, the CDR3 is TGTGCCAGCAGTCCCCGCAGGACTAGCGGGAGCGTTGAGCAGTACTTC. J is TRBJ2-7 and V is TRBV27, with 13 bases aligning to TRBD2. V dropped 5 bases and J dropped 7; count of bases not matched to a gene: 11. Germline CDR1 MNHEY, CDR2 SMNVEV (reference sequence). The CDR3 is 16 residues long.

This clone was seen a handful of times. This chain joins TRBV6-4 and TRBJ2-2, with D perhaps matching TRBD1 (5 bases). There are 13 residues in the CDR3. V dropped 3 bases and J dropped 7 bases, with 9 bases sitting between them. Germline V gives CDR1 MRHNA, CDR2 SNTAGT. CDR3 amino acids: CASSETVVGELFF. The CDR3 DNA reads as TGTGCCAGCAGTGAGACAGTTGTCGGGGAGCTGTTTTTT.